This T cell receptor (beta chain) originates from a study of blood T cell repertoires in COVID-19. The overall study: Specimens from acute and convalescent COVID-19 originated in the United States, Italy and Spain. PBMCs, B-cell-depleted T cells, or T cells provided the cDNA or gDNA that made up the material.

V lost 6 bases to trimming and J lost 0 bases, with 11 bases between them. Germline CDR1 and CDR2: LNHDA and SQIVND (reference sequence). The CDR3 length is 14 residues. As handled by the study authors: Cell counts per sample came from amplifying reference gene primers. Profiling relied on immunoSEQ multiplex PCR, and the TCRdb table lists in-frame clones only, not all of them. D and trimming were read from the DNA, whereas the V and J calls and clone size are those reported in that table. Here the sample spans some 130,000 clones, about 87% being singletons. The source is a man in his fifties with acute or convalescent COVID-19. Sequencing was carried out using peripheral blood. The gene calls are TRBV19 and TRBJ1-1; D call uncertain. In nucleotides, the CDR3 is TGTGCCAGTAGGACTGGGTTCCTGAACACTGAAGCTTTCTTT. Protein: CASRTGFLNTEAFF.